This T cell receptor (beta chain) came from a study of neurological immune-mediated disorders. The cDNA was synthesized by means of template-switch 5'RACE, which was carried out with 10-nucleotide random UMIs. TCRdb redid the calling of the 5' RACE reads with MiXCR, one entry per CDR3 protein. The data hold approximately 50,000 distinct CDR3 sequences, with 10% observed a single time. This clonotype was detected ten times or more. The CDR3 is 14 amino acids. Trimming cost V 5 bases and J 5 bases; bases outside gene matches: 5. Germline CDR1 and CDR2: SEHNR and FQNEAQ (reference sequence). Input material: PBMCs. The sequence derives from a man between 65 and 80 years old with HTLV-1-associated myelopathy (HAM/TSP). The chain couples TRBV7-9 to TRBJ2-1; 8 nucleotides match TRBD2. DNA for the CDR3: TGTGCCAGCAGCAGAAGCGGGAGCGACAATGAGCAGTTCTTC. Its protein is CASSRSGSDNEQFF.